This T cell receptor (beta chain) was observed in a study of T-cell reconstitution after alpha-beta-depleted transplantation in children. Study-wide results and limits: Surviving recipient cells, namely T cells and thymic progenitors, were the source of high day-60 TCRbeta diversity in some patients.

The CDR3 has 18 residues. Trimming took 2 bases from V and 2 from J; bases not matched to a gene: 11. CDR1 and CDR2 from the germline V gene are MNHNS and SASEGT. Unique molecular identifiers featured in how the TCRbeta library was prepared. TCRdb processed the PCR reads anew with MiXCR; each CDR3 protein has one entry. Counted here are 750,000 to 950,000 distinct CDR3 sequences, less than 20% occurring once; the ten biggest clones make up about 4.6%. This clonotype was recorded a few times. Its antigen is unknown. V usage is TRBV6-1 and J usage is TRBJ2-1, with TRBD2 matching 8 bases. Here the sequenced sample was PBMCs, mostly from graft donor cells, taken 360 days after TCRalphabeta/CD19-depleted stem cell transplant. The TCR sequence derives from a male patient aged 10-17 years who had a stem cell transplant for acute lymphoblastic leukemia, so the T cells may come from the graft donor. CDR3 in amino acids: CASSEFLAGGAPYNEQFF. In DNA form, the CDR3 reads TGTGCCAGCAGTGAATTTCTTGCGGGAGGAGCACCCTACAATGAGCAGTTCTTC.